The 16 T cell receptor beta chains given below trace back to one sample, sequenced in a study of PD-1 blockade in classical Hodgkin lymphoma. Produced via immunoSEQ multiplex PCR; TCRdb's table is partial and in-frame only. The table has about 150,000 clones, 78% seen once; the top ten hold 7.5% to 9.5%. Following autologous stem cell transplantation, relapse occurred in every patient, and exposure to brentuximab vedotin varied. Sequenced here: peripheral blood mononuclear cells (PBMCs), sampled before the second cycle of nivolumab. These receptors were taken from a human donor with classical Hodgkin lymphoma.

The V gene is TRBV7-2, the J gene TRBJ2-7; D not resolved. V lost 5 bases and J lost 0, with 5 bases in between. The CDR3 consists of 12 residues. Germline CDR1 SGHTA, CDR2 FQGNSA. CDR3 in DNA: TGTGCCAGCAGCCCTAGCTCCTACGAGCAGTACTTC. This sequence encodes CASSPSSYEQYF.

This clone was picked up a small number of times. This rearrangement joins TRBV23-1 to TRBJ2-7; 9 nucleotides match TRBD1. TRBV23-1 is noted as an ORF with a role that remains uncertain. J was trimmed by 6 bases and V by 0 bases; bases with no gene match: 6. The CDR3 is 15 amino acids. The CDR3 is CASSQSGQGDCEQYF. DNA for the CDR3: TGCGCCAGCAGTCAATCGGGACAGGGTGACTGCGAGCAGTACTTC.

This clone occurred a few times. This chain connects TRBV28 to TRBJ2-7; D is undetermined. Germline V gene sequence: CDR1 MDHEN, CDR2 SYDVKM. The CDR3 is 16 amino acids. Trimming removed 5 bases from V and 2 bases from J, with 19 bases in between. In nucleotides, the CDR3 is TGTGCCAGCAGTCCCGAAGCGTCCGGCAGGACCTACGAGCAGTACTTC. The encoded protein is CASSPEASGRTYEQYF.

This clone has ten or more counts. For the CDR3, the DNA is TGTGCCAGCAGCTTTAGGGGGGCGAATGGCTACACCTTC. The encoded protein is CASSFRGANGYTF. The genes are TRBV7-9 and TRBJ1-2; tentative D call: TRBD1 (6 bases). The germline gives CDR1 SEHNR, CDR2 FQNEAQ (reference sequence). V dropped 3 bases and J dropped 6 bases, with 11 bases sitting between them. The CDR3 loop spans 13 amino acids.

This clone has just one count. This chain uses TRBV7-9 with TRBJ2-3; TRBD2 aligns across 14 bases. CDR1 is SEHNR, CDR2 FQNEAQ, per germline (reference sequence). The junction had 6 bases not matched to a gene; V was cut back by 3 bases and J by 4 bases. The CDR3 runs 17 residues. In nucleotides, the CDR3 is TGTGCCAGCAGCTTGGGACTAGCGGGAGTCGGAGCAGATACGCAGTATTTT. Its protein product is CASSLGLAGVGADTQYF.

V and J are TRBV6-6 and TRBJ1-2, with TRBD1 matching 7 bases. V gave up 6 bases and J gave up 0 bases; unmatched junction bases: 7. The CDR3 spans 15 residues. The V gene's germline CDR1 is MNHNY and CDR2 SVGAGI (reference sequence). This CDR3 reads CASRVKGAANYGYTF. The DNA of the CDR3 is TGTGCCAGCAGAGTCAAGGGGGCCGCTAACTATGGCTACACCTTC.

V gene TRBV10-3 combines with J gene TRBJ2-7; 10 nucleotides line up with TRBD1. Germline CDR1 ENHRY, CDR2 SYGVKD. V trimming: 6 bases; J trimming: 4 bases; junction bases outside the gene matches: 9. The CDR3 is 15 residues long. CDR3 DNA sequence: TGTGCCATCAGCGATCCCGGGACAGGGGTGTACGAGCAGTACTTC. Its protein product is CAISDPGTGVYEQYF.

The CDR3 bases are TGTGCCAGCAGCCACCCACAGGGGGCCGATAGCAATCAGCCCCAGCATTTT. Translating gives CASSHPQGADSNQPQHF. The V call is TRBV4-2, the J call TRBJ1-5, with TRBD1 identical over 9 bases. V lost 3 bases and J lost 0; bases outside the gene matches: 6. CDR3 length equals 17 residues. Germline V gene lookup returns CDR1 LGHNA and CDR2 YNFKEQ.

This chain links TRBV7-6 with TRBJ2-7; the D gene is possibly TRBD2 (6 bases). There are 14 residues in the CDR3. Per the germline V gene, CDR1 is SGHVS and CDR2 is FNYEAQ. V lost 3 bases and J lost 1, with 10 bases in between. CDR3: CASSFGGNSYEQYF. In DNA form, the CDR3 reads TGTGCCAGCAGCTTTGGGGGGAATTCCTACGAGCAGTACTTC.

This chain joins TRBV6-5 and TRBJ2-3, with 8 bases lining up with TRBD1. This CDR3 has 15 amino acids. CDR1 MNHEY and CDR2 SVGAGI come from the germline V gene. With 6 bases clipped from V and 4 bases from J, the junction kept 9 bases outside the gene matches. CDR3 region: CASSRTGPSADTQYF. The DNA of the CDR3 is TGTGCCAGCAGCAGGACAGGGCCTAGCGCAGATACGCAGTATTTT.

Points on this clone: Within the sample, other DNA sequences also encode this same CDR3. CDR3 DNA: TGTGCCAGCAGCTTAGCGCAGGGGACTGAAGCTTTCTTT. Translating gives CASSLAQGTEAFF. V usage is TRBV7-9 and J usage is TRBJ1-1; TRBD1 is a possible D gene (6 bases). V was cut by 0 bases and J by 5 bases, with 7 bases left in between. The CDR3 has 13 residues. CDR1 SEHNR and CDR2 FQNEAQ come from the germline V gene (reference sequence).

This clone was detected a few times. The same CDR3 can be traced to other DNA sequences in this sample. The rearrangement joins TRBV9 to TRBJ2-2; 10 bases agree with TRBD2. The CDR3 has 15 amino acids. Germline values: CDR1 SGDLS, CDR2 YYNGEE. The trim removed 0 bases at V and 5 bases at J, leaving 1 base unmatched. Written as DNA, the CDR3 is TGTGCCAGCAGCGTAGTTAGCGGGGGGACCGGGGAGCTGTTTTTT. This gives the protein CASSVVSGGTGELFF.

The chain carries TRBV15 and TRBJ2-4; TRBD2 aligns across 11 bases. Germline V gene data show CDR1 as LNHNV and CDR2 as YYDKDF (reference sequence). The CDR3 runs 15 residues. Unmatched junction bases numbered 6, after V lost 6 bases and J lost 5 bases. CDR3 sequence (DNA): TGTGCCACCAGTCCCGGGACTAGCGGAGAAAACATTCAGTACTTC. This sequence encodes CATSPGTSGENIQYF. Full variable domain (missing parts from reference TRBV15 and TRBJ2-4): DAMVIQNPRYQVTQFGKPVTLSCSQTLNHNVMYWYQQKSSQAPKLLFHYYDKDFNNEADTPDNFQSRRPNTSFCFLDIRSPGLGDTAMYLCATSPGTSGENIQYFGAGTRLSVL.

The rearrangement uses TRBV6-5 and TRBJ2-7; 7 bases are a match to TRBD1. Trimming took 7 bases from V and 3 from J; bases not matched to a gene: 12. Germline CDR1 reads MNHEY; CDR2 reads SVGAGI. The length of the CDR3 is 15 residues. CDR3 sequence (DNA): TGTGCCAGCATTCTATCCGGGACAGCCTTCTACGAGCAGTACTTC. Protein: CASILSGTAFYEQYF.

The CDR3 nucleotides are TGTGCCAGCAGCCCCATGGGACTAGCGGGGGGGAGAGAGCAGTATTTT. Translating gives CASSPMGLAGGREQYF. This chain joins TRBV7-3 and TRBJ2-3; 16 positions match TRBD2. The length of the CDR3 is 16 residues. V was clipped by 5 bases and J by 11 bases; unmatched bases: 10. Germline V lookup: CDR1 SGHTA, CDR2 FQGTGA.

The rearrangement uses TRBV4-2 and TRBJ2-1; D is unresolved. The V gene's germline CDR1 is LGHNA and CDR2 YNFKEQ. The germline V and J ends were trimmed by 0 bases and 15 bases, with 15 bases remaining between them. The CDR3 is made up of 13 amino acids. The CDR3 DNA reads as TGTGCCAGCAGCCAAGATTCCCCCGGTGCACGGTTCTTC. This sequence encodes CASSQDSPGARFF.